One TCR beta chain is described in this entry. Here immunoSEQ multiplex PCR was the method, and the copy in TCRdb shows in-frame clones only, minus some. The sample contains 170,000 or so clones, 85% to 95% of which appear only once. This record belongs to a study of control samples from healthy donors and cancer patients. The germline V and J ends were trimmed by 2 bases and 2 bases, with 4 bases remaining between them. CDR3 length equals 12 residues. The germline CDR1 and CDR2 sequences are SGHNT and YYREEE (reference sequence). Sequencing used blood. This chain links TRBV5-4 with TRBJ1-1; D is unresolved. The origin of this receptor is a man younger than 35 in good health. The CDR3: CASSFGNTEAFF. In DNA, the CDR3 is TGTGCCAGCAGCTTCGGAAACACTGAAGCTTTCTTT.